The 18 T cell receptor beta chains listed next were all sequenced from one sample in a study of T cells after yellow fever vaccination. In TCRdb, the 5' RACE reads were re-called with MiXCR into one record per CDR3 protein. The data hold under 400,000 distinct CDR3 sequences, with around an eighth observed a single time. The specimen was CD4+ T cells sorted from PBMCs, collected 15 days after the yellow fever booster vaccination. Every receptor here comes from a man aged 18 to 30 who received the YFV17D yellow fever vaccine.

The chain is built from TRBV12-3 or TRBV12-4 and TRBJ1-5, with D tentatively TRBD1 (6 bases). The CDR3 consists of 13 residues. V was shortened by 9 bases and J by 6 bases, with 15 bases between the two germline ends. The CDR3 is CARRGGGRQPQHF. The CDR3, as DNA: TGTGCCAGGCGAGGGGGGGGGCGTCAGCCCCAGCATTTT.

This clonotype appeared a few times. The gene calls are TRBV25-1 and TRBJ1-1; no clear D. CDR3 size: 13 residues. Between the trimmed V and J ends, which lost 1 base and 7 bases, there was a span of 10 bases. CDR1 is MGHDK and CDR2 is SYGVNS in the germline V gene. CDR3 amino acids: CASSEWVTNEAFF. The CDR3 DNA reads TGTGCCAGCAGTGAATGGGTCACAAATGAAGCTTTCTTT.

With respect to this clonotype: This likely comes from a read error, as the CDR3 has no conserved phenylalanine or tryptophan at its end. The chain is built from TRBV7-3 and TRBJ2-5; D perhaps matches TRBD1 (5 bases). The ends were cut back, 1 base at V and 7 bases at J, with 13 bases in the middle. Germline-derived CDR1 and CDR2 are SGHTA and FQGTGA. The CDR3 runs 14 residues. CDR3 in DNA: TGTGCCAGCAGCTTAATGGCTGGGCAGGGGACCCAGTACTCC. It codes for CASSLMAGQGTQYS.

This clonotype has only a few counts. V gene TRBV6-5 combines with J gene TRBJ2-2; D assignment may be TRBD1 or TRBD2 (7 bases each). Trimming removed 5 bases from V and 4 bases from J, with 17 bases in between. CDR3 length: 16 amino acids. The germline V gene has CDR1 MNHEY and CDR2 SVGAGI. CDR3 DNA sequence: TGTGCCAGCAGTCCCCCAGGGGGGGCGGGCACCGGGGAGCTGTTTTTT. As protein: CASSPPGGAGTGELFF.

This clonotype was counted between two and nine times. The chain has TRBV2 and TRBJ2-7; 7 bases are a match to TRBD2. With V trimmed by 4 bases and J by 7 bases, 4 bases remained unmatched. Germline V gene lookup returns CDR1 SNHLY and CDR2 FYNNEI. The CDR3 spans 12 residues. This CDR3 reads CASSATAGEQYF. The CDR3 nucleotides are TGTGCCAGCAGTGCGACAGCGGGGGAGCAGTACTTC.

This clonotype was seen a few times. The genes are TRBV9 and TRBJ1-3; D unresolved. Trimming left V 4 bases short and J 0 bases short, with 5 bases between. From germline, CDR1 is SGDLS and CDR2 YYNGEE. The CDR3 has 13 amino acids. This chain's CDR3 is CASSSHSGNTIYF. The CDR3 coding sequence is TGTGCCAGCAGCAGCCACTCTGGAAACACCATATATTTT.

CDR3 in DNA: TGTGCCAGCAGCCACGGACTAGCGGGGGACCAAGAGACCCAGTACTTC. This gives the protein CASSHGLAGDQETQYF. This rearrangement joins TRBV2 to TRBJ2-5; 13 nucleotides agree with TRBD2. Unmatched junction bases numbered 4, after V lost 6 bases and J lost 0 bases. In germline, CDR1 is SNHLY, CDR2 FYNNEI. The CDR3 spans 16 residues.

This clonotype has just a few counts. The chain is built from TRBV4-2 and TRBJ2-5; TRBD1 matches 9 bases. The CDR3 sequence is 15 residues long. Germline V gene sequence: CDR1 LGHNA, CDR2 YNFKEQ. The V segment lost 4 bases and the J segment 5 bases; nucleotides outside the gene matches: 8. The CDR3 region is CASSLGTGRLETQYF. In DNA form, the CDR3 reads TGTGCCAGCAGCCTGGGGACAGGGCGTTTGGAGACCCAGTACTTC.

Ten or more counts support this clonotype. CDR3 sequence: CASSQDRGGTEAFF. CDR3 sequence (DNA): TGTGCCAGCAGCCAAGATCGGGGGGGCACTGAAGCTTTCTTT. V gene TRBV3-1 combines with J gene TRBJ1-1; the D gene is possibly TRBD1 (5 bases). CDR3 length: 14 residues. CDR1 and CDR2 from the germline V gene are LGHDT and YNNKEL (reference sequence). Trimming left V 0 bases short and J 4 bases short, with 9 bases between. The variable domain in full, completed from reference TRBV3-1 and TRBJ1-1, reads DTAVSQTPKYLVTQMGNDKSIKCEQNLGHDTMYWYKQDSKKFLKIMFSYNNKELIINETVPNRFSPKSPDKAHLNLHINSLELGDSAVYFCASSQDRGGTEAFFGQGTRLTVV.

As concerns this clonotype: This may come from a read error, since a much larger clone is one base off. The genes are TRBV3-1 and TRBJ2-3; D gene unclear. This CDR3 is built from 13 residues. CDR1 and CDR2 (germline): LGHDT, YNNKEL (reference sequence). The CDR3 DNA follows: TGTGCCAGCAGCCAAGCCGTGCCTGATACGCGGTATTTT. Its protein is CASSQAVPDTRYF.

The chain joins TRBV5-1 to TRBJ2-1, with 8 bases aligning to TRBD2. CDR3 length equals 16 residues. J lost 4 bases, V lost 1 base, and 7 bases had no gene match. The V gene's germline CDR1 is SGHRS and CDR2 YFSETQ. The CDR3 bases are TGCGCCAGCAGCTTGCTTAGCGGGAACATATACAATGAGCAGTTCTTC. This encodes CASSLLSGNIYNEQFF.

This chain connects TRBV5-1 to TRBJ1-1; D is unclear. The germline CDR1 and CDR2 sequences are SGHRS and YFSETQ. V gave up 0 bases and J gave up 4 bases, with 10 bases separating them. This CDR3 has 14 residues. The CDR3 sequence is CASSLGLSGTEAFF. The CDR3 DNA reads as TGCGCCAGCAGCTTGGGACTTTCCGGCACTGAAGCTTTCTTT.

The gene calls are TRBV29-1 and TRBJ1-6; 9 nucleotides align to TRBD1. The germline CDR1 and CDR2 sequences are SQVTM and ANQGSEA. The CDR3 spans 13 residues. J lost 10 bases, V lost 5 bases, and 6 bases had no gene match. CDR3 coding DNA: TGCAGCGTTAGACAGGGGGTTAGCTCACCCCTCCACTTT. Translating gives CSVRQGVSSPLHF.

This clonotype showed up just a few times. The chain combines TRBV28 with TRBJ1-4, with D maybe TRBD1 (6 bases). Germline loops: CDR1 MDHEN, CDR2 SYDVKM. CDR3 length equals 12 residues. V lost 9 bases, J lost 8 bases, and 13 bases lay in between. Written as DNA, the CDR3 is TGTGCCAGTGGGGGCGGAACGGAAAAACTGTTTTTT. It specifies CASGGGTEKLFF.

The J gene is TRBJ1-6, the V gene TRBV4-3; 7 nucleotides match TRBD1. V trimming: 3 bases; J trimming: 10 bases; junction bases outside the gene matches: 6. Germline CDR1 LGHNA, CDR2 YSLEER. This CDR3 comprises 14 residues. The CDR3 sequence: CASSQRQGESPLHF. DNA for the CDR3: TGCGCCAGCAGCCAGAGACAGGGTGAGTCACCCCTCCACTTT.

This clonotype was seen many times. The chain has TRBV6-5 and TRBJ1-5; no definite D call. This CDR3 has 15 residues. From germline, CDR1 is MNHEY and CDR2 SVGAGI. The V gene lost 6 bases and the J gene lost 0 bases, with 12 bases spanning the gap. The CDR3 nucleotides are TGTGCCAGCAGAATCTCCAGGAATAGCAATCAGCCCCAGCATTTT. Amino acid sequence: CASRISRNSNQPQHF.

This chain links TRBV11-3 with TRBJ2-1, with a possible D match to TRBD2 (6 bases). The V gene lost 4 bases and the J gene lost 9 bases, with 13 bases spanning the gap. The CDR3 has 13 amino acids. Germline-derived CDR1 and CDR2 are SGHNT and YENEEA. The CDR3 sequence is CASSSSRGSEQFF. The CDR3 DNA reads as TGTGCCAGCAGCTCAAGCCGGGGGAGTGAGCAGTTCTTC.

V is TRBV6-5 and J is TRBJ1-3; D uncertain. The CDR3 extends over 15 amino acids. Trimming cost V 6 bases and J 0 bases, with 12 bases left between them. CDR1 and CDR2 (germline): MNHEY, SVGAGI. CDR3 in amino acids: CASSHGSGSGNTIYF. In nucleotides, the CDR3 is TGTGCCAGCAGCCATGGGTCGGGCTCTGGAAACACCATATATTTT.